These 28 T cell receptor beta chains share one sample of origin, sequenced in a study of T cell clonality in common variable immunodeficiency. Sequenced by immunoSEQ multiplex PCR; TCRdb stores in-frame clones only, minus some. This sample has some 43,000 clones, each found more than once. The sample consisted of peripheral blood mononuclear cells. These receptors were obtained from a person between 18 and 70 years old in good health.

This clone was seen repeatedly, ten times or more. Its ends do not fully match the called genes, so a read error is possible. The read falls 3 residues short of the CDR3 end, and the missing part is taken from the germline J gene. The V and J genes are TRBV7-7 and TRBJ2-3; 9 nucleotides align to TRBD1. The germline V gene encodes CDR1 SSHAT and CDR2 FNYEAQ (reference sequence). The CDR3 runs 15 residues. The sequenced CDR3 bases are TGTGCTAGCAGCTCCGGACAGGGGCTGTGGAATACG. Encoded protein: CASSSGQGLWNT. The entire CDR3 protein is CASSSGQGLWNTQYF.

This clone came up many times. The CDR3 end falls 3 residues outside the read, so it is completed with the germline J gene. J is TRBJ1-1 and V is TRBV5-6; the D gene is possibly TRBD1 (5 bases). The CDR3 loop spans 14 amino acids. V was trimmed by 0 bases and J by 5 bases, leaving 11 bases between them. Germline CDR1 and CDR2: SGHDT and YYEEEE. CDR3 DNA, as far as it was read: TGTGCCAGCAGCTTGGACGGCAGGGTAACTGAA. It specifies CASSLDGRVTE. The entire CDR3 reads CASSLDGRVTEAFF.

This clone was recorded many times. The CDR3 extends 3 residues past the end of the read, so its final part is completed from the germline J gene. V is TRBV12-3 or TRBV12-4 and J is TRBJ1-2, with a weak D call TRBD1 (6 bases). V was shortened by 2 bases and J by 7 bases, with 20 bases between the two germline ends. The CDR3 loop spans 16 amino acids. The CDR3 bases that were read are TGTGCCAGCAGTTTACTGGGTACAGGGCCGACGGGTGGC. It is translated as CASSLLGTGPTGG. The full CDR3 sequence reads CASSLLGTGPTGGYTF.

Notes on this clone: The read comes to an end 3 residues before the CDR3 does, leaving the germline J gene to fill in the end. The chain links TRBV7-6 to TRBJ2-7; D remains unclear. V lost 3 bases and J lost 6, with 12 bases in between. Germline V CDR1 and CDR2: SGHVS, FNYEAQ. This CDR3 has 13 residues. The CDR3 here is CASSLLDLGEQYF. CDR3 DNA (partial): TGTGCCAGCAGCTTGCTAGACCTAGGCGAG.

Many counts were recorded for this clone. The CDR3 sequence: CSAPVTGESGYTF. The part of the CDR3 DNA that was read is TGCAGTGCCCCCGTGACAGGGGAAAGTGGC. The chain couples TRBV20-1 to TRBJ1-2; 8 bases map to TRBD1. The observed sequence ends 3 residues before the CDR3 terminus, with the missing tail filled in from the germline J gene. The CDR3 has 13 amino acids. Germline trimming cut 6 bases from V and 7 bases from J; bases unmatched to any gene: 10. CDR1 and CDR2 from the germline V gene are DFQATT and SNEGSKA (reference sequence).

This clone was recorded at least ten times. Read sequence stops 3 residues before the CDR3 end, and the germline J gene provides the missing end. The V call is TRBV29-1, the J call TRBJ1-5; 9 bases match TRBD1. CDR3 length equals 15 residues. Losses at the gene ends were 7 bases for V and 3 bases for J; bases not matched to a gene: 10. The germline V gene encodes CDR1 SQVTM and CDR2 ANQGSEA. The sequenced CDR3 bases are TGCAGCGCACAAAAAGGGACAGGGAACAATCAGCCC. Translating gives CSAQKGTGNNQP. The complete CDR3 protein is CSAQKGTGNNQPQHF.

In its sample, this clone was seen many times. The read terminates 3 residues ahead of where the CDR3 ends, so the germline J gene completes it. J is TRBJ2-3 and V is TRBV5-5, with D maybe TRBD2 (5 bases). V was trimmed by 1 base and J by 4 bases, leaving 13 bases between them. CDR1 SGHKS and CDR2 YYEKEE come from the germline V gene (reference sequence). The CDR3 contains 15 residues. The chain's CDR3 is CASSLYERWADTQYF. The sequenced CDR3 bases are TGTGCCAGCAGCTTGTACGAGCGGTGGGCAGATACG.

This clone showed up many times. The read terminates 3 residues before the CDR3 end, so the remaining end is supplied by the germline J gene. The chain uses TRBV19 and TRBJ1-2; D call uncertain. From germline, CDR1 is LNHDA and CDR2 SQIVND (reference sequence). This CDR3 comprises 12 residues. The CDR3 loop is CASSIRGGGYTF. The sequenced CDR3 bases are TGTGCCAGTAGTATAAGAGGTGGCGGC.

This clone was seen ten or more times. With the read ending 3 residues before the CDR3 end, the germline J gene is used to fill in that end. The V gene is TRBV20-1, the J gene TRBJ1-5; maybe TRBD1 (5 bases). Germline V gene lookup returns CDR1 DFQATT and CDR2 SNEGSKA (reference sequence). CDR3 size: 14 residues. Trimming removed 3 bases at V and 1 base at J, with 10 bases between. Incomplete CDR3 DNA: TGCAGTGCTAGGGACGGGGGGAGCAATCAGCCC. Translating it yields CSARDGGSNQP. The entire CDR3 is CSARDGGSNQPQHF.

This clone was counted ten times or more. The part of the CDR3 DNA that was read is TGTGCCAGCAGCGTGGCTCTAGCGGGTTCCGGGGAG. This gives the protein CASSVALAGSGE. The complete CDR3 sequence is CASSVALAGSGELFF. The chain combines TRBV9 with TRBJ2-2; TRBD2 matches 8 bases. The read halts 3 residues ahead of the CDR3 end, with the missing end drawn from the germline J gene. The CDR3 is made up of 15 amino acids. Germline CDR1 reads SGDLS; CDR2 reads YYNGEE. The ends lost 2 bases at V and 6 bases at J; junction bases unmatched: 6.

This clone has ten or more counts. The read ends 3 residues shy of where the CDR3 ends; the end is completed using the germline J gene. The chain links TRBV12-5 to TRBJ1-5, with D perhaps TRBD1 (5 bases). The CDR3 runs 17 residues. The V and J ends lost 1 base and 8 bases respectively, with 21 bases between them. Germline V gene lookup returns CDR1 LGHNT and CDR2 FRNRAP. The CDR3 loop reads CASGLDSTSGAIEPQHF. The CDR3 bases that were read are TGTGCTAGTGGTTTGGACTCCACTAGCGGGGCAATTGAGCCC.

For this clone: Read sequence stops 3 residues before the CDR3 end, and the germline J gene provides the missing end. The genes are TRBV2 and TRBJ1-2; 8 nucleotides align to TRBD1. This CDR3 spans 14 amino acids. Germline V gives CDR1 SNHLY, CDR2 FYNNEI. The CDR3 loop is CASSEQGARNDYTF. CDR3 DNA (partial): TGTGCCAGCAGTGAACAGGGGGCACGGAATGAC.

This clone was counted many times. The read terminates 3 residues ahead of where the CDR3 ends, so the germline J gene completes it. The chain recombines TRBV4-2 with TRBJ2-2, with TRBD1 as a possible D gene (6 bases). CDR1 and CDR2 (germline): LGHNA, YNFKEQ. V lost 0 bases and J 4 bases, leaving 12 bases between the germline ends. This CDR3 is 16 amino acids long. CDR3 DNA (partial): TGTGCCAGCAGCCAAGATTCACAGGGCGGCACCGGGGAG. It encodes CASSQDSQGGTGE. The complete CDR3 reads CASSQDSQGGTGELFF.

This clone was seen ten or more times. The CDR3 is cut off 3 residues early in the read; its end comes from the germline J gene. The gene calls are TRBV6-1 and TRBJ1-2; perhaps TRBD1 as D (5 bases). This CDR3 spans 13 amino acids. Germline values: CDR1 MNHNS, CDR2 SASEGT. Deletions cut 3 bases from V and 4 bases from J, with 9 bases between. CDR3 in amino acids: CASSDGQGYGYTF. CDR3 DNA, as far as it was read: TGTGCCAGCAGTGACGGCCAGGGCTATGGC.

The sample holds many counts of this clone. Read coverage stops 3 residues before the CDR3 terminus; the germline J gene supplies the remainder. This chain joins TRBV10-3 and TRBJ1-2; perhaps TRBD1 as D (6 bases). This CDR3 contains 12 residues. Deletions cut 8 bases from V and 3 bases from J, with 10 bases between. Germline CDR1 reads ENHRY; CDR2 reads SYGVKD. This chain's CDR3 is CAIGTGHYGYTF. Partial CDR3 DNA: TGTGCCATCGGTACAGGGCACTATGGC.

This clone was seen at least ten times. The CDR3 is cut off 3 residues early in the read; its end comes from the germline J gene. The chain has TRBV5-1 and TRBJ1-1; D gene unclear. V was cut by 7 bases and J by 5 bases, with 9 bases left in between. Germline V gene data show CDR1 as SGHRS and CDR2 as YFSETQ. The CDR3 has 11 residues. This CDR3 reads CASFRGTEAFF. The CDR3 bases that were read are TGCGCCAGCTTCCGCGGGACTGAA.

This clone was detected ten times or more. The read terminates 3 residues ahead of where the CDR3 ends, so the germline J gene completes it. The genes are TRBV4-1 and TRBJ1-2; 7 nucleotides line up with TRBD1. The CDR3 length is 16 residues. Per germline, CDR1 MGHRA and CDR2 YSYEKL. V lost 4 bases, J lost 3 bases, and 11 bases stayed unmatched. CDR3 DNA, as far as it was read: TGCGCCAGCAGCCCCTACCCAGGGGGAACTGACTATGGC. This encodes CASSPYPGGTDYG. The entire CDR3 protein reads CASSPYPGGTDYGYTF.

The sample holds many counts of this clone. The CDR3 is CAWGGDSTEAFF. The CDR3 DNA, read in part, is TGTGCCTGGGGGGGGGACTCCACTGAA. The chain uses TRBV30 and TRBJ1-1; D perhaps matches TRBD1 (5 bases). The read gets to within 3 residues of the CDR3 end, and the germline J gene fills in the rest. With 5 bases removed from V and 4 bases from J, the gap between germline ends came to 11 bases. This CDR3 has 12 residues. Germline values: CDR1 GTSNPN, CDR2 SVGIG (reference sequence).

In its sample, this clone was seen a few times. Sequencing ends 3 residues short of the CDR3 end; the germline J gene provides the rest. The V gene is TRBV19, the J gene TRBJ2-3; D might be TRBD2 (7 bases). The CDR3 extends over 14 amino acids. Germline V gene sequence: CDR1 LNHDA, CDR2 SQIVND (reference sequence). The DNA read from the CDR3 is TGTGCCAGTGGGGGGGCTTATAGCAATCAGCCG. Amino acids: CASGGAYSNQP. The full-length CDR3 reads as CASGGAYSNQPQYF.

This clone occurred many times. Read coverage stops 3 residues before the CDR3 terminus; the germline J gene supplies the remainder. The chain employs TRBV12-3 or TRBV12-4 and TRBJ2-6, with TRBD2 as a possible D gene (6 bases). The V end was cut by 5 bases, the J end by 4 bases, with 12 bases between. The CDR3 runs 15 residues. CDR3 DNA, as far as it was read: TGTGCCAGCAGTCCCGCGGGGTCGGGGGCCAACGTC. It specifies CASSPAGSGANV. The CDR3 in full is CASSPAGSGANVLTF.

On this clone: The read terminates 3 residues ahead of where the CDR3 ends, so the germline J gene completes it. The V and J genes are TRBV6-1 and TRBJ1-2; perhaps TRBD1 as D (5 bases). In germline, CDR1 is MNHNS, CDR2 SASEGT. The CDR3 runs to 14 residues. Incomplete CDR3 DNA: TGTGCCAGCAGTGGGGGACTAGCGGGACCTGAC. This translates into CASSGGLAGPD. The CDR3, in full, reads CASSGGLAGPDYTF.

This clone showed up many times. The DNA ends 3 residues before the CDR3 does, and the rest of the CDR3 is filled in from the germline J gene. V usage is TRBV10-1 and J usage is TRBJ2-1; D might be TRBD2 (6 bases). The germline CDR1 and CDR2 sequences are WNHNN and SYGVQD (reference sequence). V lost 0 bases, J lost 0 bases, and 9 bases lay in between. CDR3 length equals 16 residues. CDR3 protein: CASSESGGVSYNEQFF. The sequenced part of the CDR3 DNA is TGCGCCAGCAGTGAGTCCGGCGGGGTCTCCTACAATGAG.

A remark on this clone: The read falls 3 residues short of the CDR3 end, and the missing part is taken from the germline J gene. The genes are TRBV20-1 and TRBJ2-3, with D tentatively TRBD1 (6 bases). CDR1 DFQATT and CDR2 SNEGSKA come from the germline V gene (reference sequence). This CDR3 has 14 residues. Trimming took off 6 bases at V and 0 bases at J, with 13 bases between the two ends. The CDR3 bases that were read are TGCAGTGCCCTAGGACAGCTCAGCACAGATACG. Its translation is CSALGQLSTDT. The complete CDR3 sequence is CSALGQLSTDTQYF.

This clone was recorded at least ten times. From the germline J gene comes the end of the CDR3, since the read stops 3 residues before it. The chain couples TRBV19 to TRBJ1-4; TRBD1 is a possible D gene (6 bases). Germline CDR1 reads LNHDA; CDR2 reads SQIVND (reference sequence). V was cut by 3 bases and J by 7 bases, with 15 bases left in between. The CDR3 is made up of 15 amino acids. The CDR3 loop is CASSIRGQGSEKLFF. Partial CDR3 DNA: TGTGCCAGTAGTATTCGAGGGCAGGGGAGTGAAAAA.

At least ten counts were recorded for this clone. The CDR3 DNA, read in part, is TGTGCCAGCAGTTACTACAGGGGGAACACTGAA. Its protein is CASSYYRGNTE. The CDR3 reads in full as CASSYYRGNTEAFF. This chain uses TRBV6-2 or TRBV6-3 with TRBJ1-1, with 7 bases fitting TRBD1. The read gets to within 3 residues of the CDR3 end, and the germline J gene fills in the rest. The V and J ends lost 1 base and 1 base, in that order; junction bases with no gene match: 0. The CDR3 has 14 amino acids. Germline CDR1 and CDR2: MNHEY and SVGEGT.

This clone has a count of ten or more. The read terminates 3 residues before the CDR3 end, so the remaining end is supplied by the germline J gene. The rearrangement joins TRBV5-8 to TRBJ1-5; D not resolved. CDR3 length: 14 amino acids. Germline assignment: CDR1 SGHTS and CDR2 YDEGEE. Trimming left V 1 base short and J 0 bases short, with 5 bases between. The CDR3 here is CASSLHSSNQPQHF. Partial CDR3 DNA: TGTGCCAGCAGCTTGCACAGTAGCAATCAGCCC.

Ten or more counts support this clone. The read ends 3 residues shy of where the CDR3 ends; the end is completed using the germline J gene. This chain joins TRBV10-1 and TRBJ2-1; 7 bases line up with TRBD2. Germline V CDR1 and CDR2: WNHNN, SYGVQD (reference sequence). Trimming at V came to 4 bases and at J to 4 bases, leaving 16 bases not matched to a gene. The CDR3 has 18 residues. The CDR3 DNA, read in part, is TGCGCCAGCAGTGGTGGGACTACCCCTGGGGGGTCATACAATGAG. This codes for CASSGGTTPGGSYNE. In full, the CDR3 is CASSGGTTPGGSYNEQFF.

This clone was seen repeatedly, ten times or more. The read terminates 3 residues ahead of where the CDR3 ends, so the germline J gene completes it. The chain is built from TRBV9 and TRBJ2-1; D call uncertain. This CDR3 spans 15 amino acids. V lost 0 bases, J lost 8 bases, and 15 bases lay in between. CDR1 and CDR2 (germline): SGDLS, YYNGEE. The part of the CDR3 DNA that was read is TGTGCCAGCAGCGTAGCTGGTTCATTTAGGGATGAG. As protein: CASSVAGSFRDE. The complete CDR3 sequence is CASSVAGSFRDEQFF.